This T cell receptor beta chain derives from a study of T cell responses to AZD1222 COVID-19 vaccine. The study's findings and limits: Only after the peak T cell response were repertoires sampled. The number of AZD1222 recipients seropositive at baseline was only five to seven. Spike-specific TCR breadth and depth went up after people got two AZD1222 doses.

This clone occurred a few times. Its target is unknown. The CDR3 totals 13 residues. Trimming pared 4 bases from V and 1 base from J, leaving 5 bases between. Germline V gives CDR1 MRHNA, CDR2 SNTAGT. Clones were sequenced by immunoSEQ multiplex PCR, and TCRdb holds only the in-frame ones, with some missing. This sample yields 75,000 to 90,000 clones, of which around 90% are seen a single time; over 2% belongs to the top ten. This chain uses TRBV6-4 with TRBJ1-5; no clear D. The material was peripheral blood, obtained on day 0 of AZD1222 vaccination. This clonotype was sampled from an adult in good health. The CDR3 loop reads CASSVGSNQPQHF. The DNA of the CDR3 is TGTGCCAGCAGTGTAGGGAGCAATCAGCCCCAGCATTTT.